This T cell receptor beta chain originates from a study of control samples from healthy donors and cancer patients. Produced via immunoSEQ multiplex PCR; TCRdb's table is partial and in-frame only. The table includes about 100,000 clones, more than 85% detected once. CDR1 LNHDA and CDR2 SQIVND come from the germline V gene (reference sequence). This CDR3 contains 16 residues. V was clipped by 2 bases and J by 2 bases; unmatched bases: 7. The chain uses TRBV19 and TRBJ2-7; TRBD2 aligns across 9 bases. The clonotype was recovered from a man aged 18 to 29 in good health. Material: blood. The CDR3 region is CASSINLAGSAYEQYF. The DNA of the CDR3 is TGTGCCAGTAGTATAAACCTAGCGGGGTCAGCCTACGAGCAGTACTTC.